Listed here are 5 T cell receptor beta chains from one sample, sequenced in a study of T cell repertoires in cytomegalovirus infection. TCRdb re-called the reads with MiXCR, one entry per CDR3 protein. The data contain some 600,000 distinct CDR3 sequences, 20% to 25% of them singletons. The sequencing sample was made of CD8+ T cells from PBMCs. These receptors were obtained from a human donor in good health (CMV status not recorded). Some clones in this sample may be carry-over from other donors' samples.

The CDR3 reads CASTGQLQETQYF. The DNA for the CDR3 is TGTGCCAGCACGGGACAGCTACAAGAGACCCAGTACTTC. The chain couples TRBV7-9 to TRBJ2-5; TRBD1 agrees at 7 bases. This CDR3 is 13 amino acids long. V was clipped by 7 bases and J by 2 bases; unmatched bases: 4. From germline, CDR1 is SEHNR and CDR2 FQNEAQ (reference sequence). Full variable domain (rest looked up from reference TRBV7-9 and TRBJ2-5): DTGVSQNPRHKITKRGQNVTFRCDPISEHNRLYWYRQTLGQGPEFLTYFQNEAQLEKSRLLSDRFSAERPKGSFSTLEIQRTEQGDSAMYLCASTGQLQETQYFGPGTRLLVL.

As concerns this clonotype: One junction end does not reproduce the germline sequence, and a read error may be involved. The rearrangement uses TRBV6-6 and TRBJ2-1, with 7 positions matching TRBD2. Looked up from germline, CDR1 is MNHNY and CDR2 is SVGAGI (reference sequence). There are 15 residues in the CDR3. CDR3 coding DNA: TGTGCCAGCACCACCGACGGGGGGTCCTATAATGAGCAGTTCTTC. Translated: CASTTDGGSYNEQFF.

This clonotype was seen more than once but under ten times. J is TRBJ2-2 and V is TRBV12-5; D is uncertain. Germline V CDR1 and CDR2: LGHNT, FRNRAP. This CDR3 has 16 residues. Trimming removed 0 bases from V and 3 bases from J, with 11 bases in between. The CDR3 is CASGLVLGEDTGELFF. The CDR3 coding sequence is TGTGCTAGTGGTTTGGTACTTGGGGAAGACACCGGGGAGCTGTTTTTT.

Many counts were recorded for this clonotype. This chain joins TRBV6-5 and TRBJ2-7; TRBD1 matches 8 bases. CDR3 size: 16 residues. Germline CDR1 and CDR2: MNHEY and SVGAGI. With 3 bases clipped from V and 4 bases from J, the junction kept 11 bases outside the gene matches. For the CDR3, the DNA is TGTGCCAGCAGTTATACAACCGGGACAGGCGAGTACGAGCAGTACTTC. This sequence encodes CASSYTTGTGEYEQYF.

This clonotype has a count of ten or more. This sequence joins TRBV7-2 and TRBJ1-5; TRBD1 aligns across 10 bases. Germline assignment: CDR1 SGHTA and CDR2 FQGNSA. The V segment lost 3 bases and the J segment 10 bases; nucleotides outside the gene matches: 3. This CDR3 contains 13 residues. The CDR3 here is CASSLTGGKPQHF. Here the CDR3 DNA reads TGTGCCAGCAGCTTGACAGGGGGCAAACCCCAGCATTTT.